Listed here is a single T cell receptor (beta chain). Its cognate antigen is unknown. This specimen belongs to a study of CD8+ T cells in alopecia areata. Study information: Treated patients were given 5 to 10 mg oral tofacitinib twice daily.

Treatment in this sample: oral pan-JAK inhibitor, 5-10 mg twice daily. Alopecia areata patients provided lesional scalp punch biopsies and peripheral blood, both collected for the study. Sequencing used cDNA as its template, made by extracting RNA and reverse transcribing it. Generated by immunoSEQ multiplex PCR, the TCRdb table keeps only in-frame clones and is missing some. The repertoire has hundreds of thousands of clones, approximately 67% of them found once; the top ten carry 1.2%. Study-wide points: It was lesional scalp, especially alopecia totalis/universalis, that showed higher clonality than normal scalp. Tofacitinib significantly lowered scalp clonality and expanded CD8+ clones among the top 100.

Source: CD4+ T cells sorted from blood, taken between weeks 43 and 45, from a patient treated with tofacitinib. The source of this sequence is a human donor with alopecia areata.

The CDR3 DNA is TGTGCCTTAACCACCGGGACAGGGGTCACTGAAGCTTTCTTT. As protein: CALTTGTGVTEAFF. The rearrangement links TRBV30 to TRBJ1-1; TRBD1 agrees at 10 bases. The CDR3 is 14 amino acids. J lost 4 bases, V lost 7 bases, and 9 bases had no gene match. Germline V lookup: CDR1 GTSNPN, CDR2 SVGIG (reference sequence).